One sample yielded the 25 T cell receptor beta chains listed below, sequenced in a study of identical twins. TCRdb re-analysed the 5' RACE reads in MiXCR, keeping a single row per CDR3 protein. The sample lists around 510,000 distinct CDR3 sequences, 13% to 15% occurring once. This sample was also put to use in a study of yellow fever vaccine responses in identical twins.

Sequencing was done on a sample of CD4+ T cells sorted from blood. All receptors come from a woman aged 18-35 years in good health.

The chain combines TRBV2 with TRBJ2-7; tentatively, D is TRBD2 (6 bases). The CDR3 has 15 amino acids. Trimming cost V 2 bases and J 2 bases, with 13 bases left between them. CDR1 SNHLY and CDR2 FYNNEI come from the germline V gene. Written as DNA, the CDR3 is TGTGCCAGCAGTGAAAAACGGGGGAATACCTACGAGCAGTACTTC. Its translation: CASSEKRGNTYEQYF.

V usage is TRBV20-1 and J usage is TRBJ2-5; possibly TRBD2 for D (6 bases). This CDR3 spans 12 amino acids. Per the germline V gene, CDR1 is DFQATT and CDR2 is SNEGSKA (reference sequence). Trimming took 5 bases from V and 8 from J, leaving 15 bases between them. CDR3 loop: CSAVRDSHTQYF. CDR3 DNA sequence: TGCAGTGCTGTGCGGGACTCCCATACCCAGTACTTC.

Only a few counts were recorded for this clonotype. The DNA of the CDR3 is TGCAGCGTTCGCGGGACTCGGGAAAAACAGTCCTACGAGCAGTACTTC. This sequence encodes CSVRGTREKQSYEQYF. This chain uses TRBV29-1 with TRBJ2-7; possibly TRBD2 for D (6 bases). Trimming took 5 bases from V and 1 from J, leaving 21 bases between them. There are 16 residues in the CDR3. The germline V gene has CDR1 SQVTM and CDR2 ANQGSEA.

The V gene is TRBV7-9, the J gene TRBJ2-3; tentatively, D is TRBD1 (5 bases). With 6 bases removed from V and 0 bases from J, the gap between germline ends came to 16 bases. The CDR3 consists of 16 residues. The germline gives CDR1 SEHNR, CDR2 FQNEAQ (reference sequence). CDR3 sequence reads: CASRPIQGISTDTQYF. The CDR3 bases are TGTGCCAGCAGGCCCATCCAGGGTATTAGCACAGATACGCAGTATTTT. The full variable domain, in which reference TRBV7-9 and TRBJ2-3 provide the parts outside the CDR3, is DTGVSQNPRHKITKRGQNVTFRCDPISEHNRLYWYRQTLGQGPEFLTYFQNEAQLEKSRLLSDRFSAERPKGSFSTLEIQRTEQGDSAMYLCASRPIQGISTDTQYFGPGTRLTVL.

This clonotype was seen a handful of times. This chain connects TRBV5-8 to TRBJ2-7; the D gene is possibly TRBD1 (8 bases). The ends were cut back, 6 bases at V and 0 bases at J, with 13 bases in the middle. There are 14 residues in the CDR3. Germline CDR1 reads SGHTS; CDR2 reads YDEGEE. The CDR3 loop is CASNRGGVSYEQYF. CDR3 in DNA: TGTGCCAGCAACAGGGGGGGGGTCTCCTACGAGCAGTACTTC.

This clonotype appeared a few times. V is TRBV12-3 or TRBV12-4 and J is TRBJ2-3; 9 bases agree with TRBD2. The V segment lost 3 bases and the J segment 6 bases; nucleotides outside the gene matches: 7. The CDR3 is made up of 15 amino acids. The CDR3 spells CASSLNAGGGDTQYF. The CDR3 nucleotides read TGTGCCAGCAGTTTGAACGCGGGAGGGGGGGATACGCAGTATTTT.

The rearrangement links TRBV2 to TRBJ2-7; D tentatively fits TRBD1 or TRBD2 (5 bases each). The CDR3 sequence is 15 residues long. The V gene lost 5 bases and the J gene lost 2 bases, with 16 bases spanning the gap. Germline V gives CDR1 SNHLY, CDR2 FYNNEI. CDR3: CASSLDRDGPYEQYF. The CDR3 DNA reads as TGTGCCAGCAGTCTGGACCGGGACGGCCCCTACGAGCAGTACTTC.

V is TRBV24-1 and J is TRBJ2-7; 12 bases are a match to TRBD2. The germline V gene has CDR1 KGHDR and CDR2 SFDVKD. The CDR3 length is 17 residues. The J segment lost 5 bases and the V segment lost 4 bases, leaving 11 bases of the junction unmatched. In DNA, the CDR3 is TGTGCCACCAGTGACCATAGACTAGCGGGAGTAACCCACGAGCAGTACTTC. It is translated as CATSDHRLAGVTHEQYF.

The CDR3 DNA reads as TGTGCCAGCAGCTTACCGGCGCTAGCCCTCGATGAGCAGTTCTTC. Its protein is CASSLPALALDEQFF. The rearrangement joins TRBV7-2 to TRBJ2-1; weak D call: TRBD2 (5 bases). Germline CDR1 is SGHTA and CDR2 is FQGNSA. The germline V and J ends were trimmed by 2 bases and 8 bases, with 16 bases remaining between them. The CDR3 consists of 15 residues.

A few counts support this clonotype. This chain connects TRBV10-3 to TRBJ2-2, with TRBD1 identical over 10 bases. J gave up 4 bases and V 2 bases, and 1 base lay outside the gene matches. CDR3 length equals 15 residues. CDR1 is ENHRY, CDR2 SYGVKD, per germline. CDR3 bases: TGTGCCATCAGTGAGGGGGACAGGGGCACCGGGGAGCTGTTTTTT. Amino acids: CAISEGDRGTGELFF.

This clonotype was found many times. V and J are TRBV29-1 and TRBJ2-1, with TRBD1 identical over 8 bases. The junction had 9 bases not matched to a gene; V was cut back by 7 bases and J by 10 bases. The CDR3 consists of 12 residues. The germline CDR1 and CDR2 sequences are SQVTM and ANQGSEA. The CDR3 DNA follows: TGCAGCGCCCAAACCGGGACAGGAGAGCAGTTCTTC. It specifies CSAQTGTGEQFF.

This clonotype showed up many times. The chain recombines TRBV5-4 with TRBJ2-6; D is unclear. The V gene lost 3 bases and the J gene lost 0 bases, with 10 bases spanning the gap. Germline values: CDR1 SGHNT, CDR2 YYREEE (reference sequence). The CDR3 loop spans 16 amino acids. The DNA of the CDR3 is TGTGCCAGCAGCTCCGAACTTCTCTCTGGGGCCAACGTCCTGACTTTC. Its translation: CASSSELLSGANVLTF.

This clonotype was found many times. The chain couples TRBV5-1 to TRBJ2-1, with TRBD2 matching over 7 bases. Germline V gene sequence: CDR1 SGHRS, CDR2 YFSETQ. Trimming at V came to 3 bases and at J to 9 bases, leaving 6 bases not matched to a gene. CDR3 length: 13 amino acids. Here the CDR3 DNA reads TGCGCCAGCAGCTACCCCACGGGAGGTGAGCAGTTCTTC. Translating it yields CASSYPTGGEQFF.

The rearrangement uses TRBV5-1 and TRBJ2-7; tentative D call: TRBD1 (7 bases). The CDR3 sequence is 14 residues long. Germline assignment: CDR1 SGHRS and CDR2 YFSETQ. V lost 4 bases and J lost 7, with 18 bases in between. The CDR3 spells CASSGGTAYEEQYF. The CDR3 coding sequence is TGCGCCAGCAGCGGCGGGACAGCATACGAAGAGCAGTACTTC.

CDR3 sequence (DNA): TGTGCCAGCAGGGGGACGGCACTCGAGCAGTACTTC. Translation gives CASRGTALEQYF. The V and J genes are TRBV6-5 and TRBJ2-7; D possibly matches TRBD1 or TRBD2 (5 bases each). This CDR3 is built from 12 residues. V shed 6 bases and J shed 6 bases, with 12 bases lying between them. Germline V CDR1 and CDR2: MNHEY, SVGAGI.

This clonotype showed up many times. The rearrangement links TRBV28 to TRBJ2-5, with 10 bases identical to TRBD2. The germline V gene has CDR1 MDHEN and CDR2 SYDVKM. The CDR3 is made up of 17 amino acids. The V segment lost 4 bases and the J segment 4 bases; nucleotides outside the gene matches: 12. Here the CDR3 DNA reads TGTGCCAGCAGTTCATTCAGCGGGGGGGTGAAATTAGAGACCCAGTACTTC. This codes for CASSSFSGGVKLETQYF.

This clonotype was detected a few times. This sequence joins TRBV12-3 or TRBV12-4 and TRBJ1-4; D not resolved. V lost 5 bases to trimming and J lost 0 bases, with 10 bases between them. This CDR3 spans 15 amino acids. CDR3 residues: CASSVRRPTNEKLFF. The CDR3 coding sequence is TGTGCCAGCAGTGTCAGGCGCCCAACTAATGAAAAACTGTTTTTT.

V usage is TRBV3-1 and J usage is TRBJ2-6; 7 nucleotides line up with TRBD1. CDR1 LGHDT and CDR2 YNNKEL come from the germline V gene (reference sequence). The CDR3 sequence is 17 residues long. After removal of 4 bases from V and 0 bases from J, the junction contained 6 bases not matched to a gene. CDR3 in amino acids: CASSPTGKLSGANVLTF. CDR3 DNA: TGTGCCAGCAGCCCGACAGGGAAACTCTCTGGGGCCAACGTCCTGACTTTC.

This chain connects TRBV29-1 to TRBJ2-3; D gene ambiguous. The CDR3 is 12 residues long. V was clipped by 3 bases and J by 2 bases, with 6 bases between them. Germline V gene lookup returns CDR1 SQVTM and CDR2 ANQGSEA. The CDR3, as DNA: TGCAGCGTTGAGATTAACACAGATACGCAGTATTTT. This encodes CSVEINTDTQYF.

This clonotype was observed at least ten times. The genes are TRBV4-2 and TRBJ2-2, with a possible D match to TRBD2 (5 bases). V was trimmed by 0 bases and J by 4 bases, leaving 9 bases between them. CDR1 LGHNA and CDR2 YNFKEQ come from the germline V gene. CDR3 length: 15 amino acids. The CDR3 here is CASSQDTGFTGELFF. The CDR3 DNA is TGTGCCAGCAGCCAAGATACGGGATTCACCGGGGAGCTGTTTTTT.

There are a few counts of this clonotype. The chain is built from TRBV12-3 or TRBV12-4 and TRBJ2-3; 9 nucleotides line up with TRBD1. CDR3 length: 16 amino acids. J gave up 0 bases and V 5 bases, and 6 bases lay outside the gene matches. In DNA form, the CDR3 reads TGTGCCAGCAGTCCTGGGGACAGGGTAAGCACAGATACGCAGTATTTT. Translation gives CASSPGDRVSTDTQYF.

The sample holds many counts of this clonotype. This chain uses TRBV5-1 with TRBJ2-4; 7 nucleotides agree with TRBD1. The CDR3 has 14 residues. In germline, CDR1 is SGHRS, CDR2 YFSETQ. The trim removed 1 base at V and 7 bases at J, leaving 5 bases unmatched. The CDR3 loop is CASSLRGRWNIQYF. The CDR3, as DNA: TGCGCCAGCAGCTTGAGGGGGCGGTGGAACATTCAGTACTTC.

The chain has TRBV16 and TRBJ1-2; D might be TRBD1 (6 bases). The germline V gene has CDR1 KGHSY and CDR2 FQNENV. V was shortened by 0 bases and J by 8 bases, with 16 bases between the two germline ends. CDR3 length: 15 residues. CDR3 region: CASSQSRDTSEGYTF. CDR3 DNA sequence: TGTGCCAGCAGCCAATCGAGGGACACCTCCGAGGGCTACACCTTC.

This chain connects TRBV14 to TRBJ2-1, with 12 bases that match TRBD2. V lost 2 bases, J lost 9 bases, and 5 bases stayed unmatched. The germline gives CDR1 SGHDN, CDR2 FVKESK. The CDR3 is 15 residues long. CDR3 amino acids: CASSQTSGRWSEQFF. The CDR3 DNA follows: TGTGCCAGCAGCCAAACTAGCGGGAGGTGGAGTGAGCAGTTCTTC. The whole variable domain, remainder taken from reference TRBV14 and TRBJ2-1, is EAGVTQFPSHSVIEKGQTVTLRCDPISGHDNLYWYRRVMGKEIKFLLHFVKESKQDESGMPNNRFLAERTGGTYSTLKVQPAELEDSGVYFCASSQTSGRWSEQFFGPGTRLTVL.

For the CDR3, the DNA is TGTGCCAGCAGCATACCGGGACAGACGAACACCGGGGAGCTGTTTTTT. It is translated as CASSIPGQTNTGELFF. The chain employs TRBV7-3 and TRBJ2-2; 7 nucleotides align to TRBD1. The CDR3 has 16 residues. Germline CDR1 and CDR2: SGHTA and FQGTGA. The junction had 6 bases not matched to a gene; V was cut back by 5 bases and J by 0 bases.